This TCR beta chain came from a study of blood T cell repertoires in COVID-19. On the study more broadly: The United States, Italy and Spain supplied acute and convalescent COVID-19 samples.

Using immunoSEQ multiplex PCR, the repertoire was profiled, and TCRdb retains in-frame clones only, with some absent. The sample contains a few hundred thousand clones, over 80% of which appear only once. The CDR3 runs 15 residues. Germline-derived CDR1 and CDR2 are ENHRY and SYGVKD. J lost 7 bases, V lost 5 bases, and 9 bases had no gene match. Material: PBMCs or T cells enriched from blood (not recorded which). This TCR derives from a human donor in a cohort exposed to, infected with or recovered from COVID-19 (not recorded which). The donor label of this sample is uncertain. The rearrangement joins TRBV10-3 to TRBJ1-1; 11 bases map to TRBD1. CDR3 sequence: CAISRGQGGAYEAFF. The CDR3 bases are TGTGCCATCAGTAGGGGACAGGGGGGAGCGTATGAAGCTTTCTTT.